The 13 T cell receptor beta chains listed next were all sequenced from one sample in a study of patients and donors after allogeneic stem cell transplantation. TCRdb used MiXCR to reprocess the RT-PCR reads, holding one entry per CDR3 protein. The sample includes roughly 230,000 distinct CDR3 sequences, around 14% seen only once; the top ten take roughly 11%. Sequenced material: blood, either unsorted or a sorted T cell fraction (not recorded which). The receptors originated from a human donor who was either an allogeneic HSCT recipient or a stem cell or donor lymphocyte infusion donor (not recorded which). It is not recorded whose cells these are; they may come from a transplant donor.

In nucleotides, the CDR3 is TGCAGCGTTGCCAGGGATTATGGCTACACCTTC. Its protein is CSVARDYGYTF. This sequence joins TRBV29-1 and TRBJ1-2, with a possible D match to TRBD1 (5 bases). V dropped 4 bases and J dropped 5 bases, with 8 bases sitting between them. Germline lookup yields CDR1 SQVTM and CDR2 ANQGSEA. CDR3 length equals 11 residues.

About this clonotype itself: Germline is not matched at one junction end, which may reflect a read error. The J gene is TRBJ1-4, the V gene TRBV27, with TRBD1 as a possible D gene (5 bases). Germline V gives CDR1 MNHEY, CDR2 SMNVEV (reference sequence). The CDR3 is 14 residues long. CDR3 in DNA: TGTGCCAGCCGTTTTGGGGGATCTAATGAAAAACTGTTTTTT. It specifies CASRFGGSNEKLFF.

This chain links TRBV3-1 with TRBJ1-2; D is uncertain. Germline V lookup: CDR1 LGHDT, CDR2 YNNKEL (reference sequence). Trimming removed 4 bases from V and 1 base from J, with 13 bases in between. CDR3 size: 15 residues. The CDR3 coding sequence is TGTGCCAGCAGCCCTAAGAGGAAAAGTAACTATGGCTACACCTTC. This gives the protein CASSPKRKSNYGYTF. The whole variable domain, filled in from reference TRBV3-1 and TRBJ1-2, reads DTAVSQTPKYLVTQMGNDKSIKCEQNLGHDTMYWYKQDSKKFLKIMFSYNNKELIINETVPNRFSPKSPDKAHLNLHINSLELGDSAVYFCASSPKRKSNYGYTFGSGTRLTVV.

This clonotype was found many times. This chain uses TRBV10-3 with TRBJ2-7; 7 bases fit TRBD1. The CDR3 totals 12 residues. V lost 4 bases to trimming and J lost 6 bases; unmatched junction nucleotides: 3. Germline-derived CDR1 and CDR2 are ENHRY and SYGVKD. The CDR3 sequence is CAISGGTAEQYF. CDR3 sequence (DNA): TGTGCCATCAGTGGTGGGACAGCCGAGCAGTACTTC.

This clonotype appeared a few times. The chain carries TRBV11-3 and TRBJ1-1; D is undetermined. Germline V gene data show CDR1 as SGHNT and CDR2 as YENEEA. Trimming removed 5 bases from V and 7 bases from J, with 8 bases in between. The CDR3 is 11 amino acids. The DNA for the CDR3 is TGTGCCAGCAGCAGTATCAGTGAAGCTTTCTTT. Translated: CASSSISEAFF.

Only a few counts were recorded for this clonotype. The rearrangement uses TRBV19 and TRBJ2-7; 7 bases are shared with TRBD1. The germline V gene encodes CDR1 LNHDA and CDR2 SQIVND (reference sequence). The CDR3 extends over 13 amino acids. V was clipped by 3 bases and J by 7 bases; unmatched bases: 6. This CDR3 reads CASSISEQGEQYF. The CDR3, as DNA: TGTGCCAGTAGTATTTCGGAACAGGGGGAGCAGTACTTC.

Of note for this clonotype: A read error may account for a junction end that differs from germline. The chain has TRBV12-3 or TRBV12-4 and TRBJ2-5, with D maybe TRBD1 (7 bases). The CDR3 spans 12 residues. CDR3 in DNA: TGTGCCAGCAGTTTATATGATGCGGGACAGCTCTTC. This codes for CASSLYDAGQLF.

V usage is TRBV6-2 or TRBV6-3 and J usage is TRBJ2-7; D ambiguous. With 5 bases removed from V and 3 bases from J, the gap between germline ends came to 8 bases. This CDR3 contains 12 residues. Germline assignment: CDR1 MNHEY and CDR2 SVGEGT. In nucleotides, the CDR3 is TGTGCCAGCAGTAAGCAGATCTACGAGCAGTACTTC. Residues: CASSKQIYEQYF.

This chain connects TRBV6-6 to TRBJ2-7, with 7 bases that match TRBD2. After removal of 6 bases from V and 2 bases from J, the junction contained 1 base not matched to a gene. There are 12 residues in the CDR3. Germline V CDR1 and CDR2: MNHNY, SVGAGI (reference sequence). CDR3 in amino acids: CASRGGAYEQYF. CDR3 in DNA: TGTGCCAGCAGGGGGGGGGCCTACGAGCAGTACTTC.

There are a few counts of this clonotype. The V and J genes are TRBV7-9 and TRBJ2-7; TRBD1 matches at 10 bases. Germline loops: CDR1 SEHNR, CDR2 FQNEAQ (reference sequence). CDR3 length equals 17 residues. V shed 5 bases, J shed 5 bases, and the junction held 15 bases outside the gene matches. CDR3 nucleotides: TGTGCCAGCAGCCCCCAGGGACAGGGGCTGCCAGGGAACGAGCAGTACTTC. Translation: CASSPQGQGLPGNEQYF.

The rearrangement uses TRBV5-4 and TRBJ2-5, with D hard to call. Trimming took off 1 base at V and 1 base at J, with 5 bases between the two ends. Germline CDR1 reads SGHNT; CDR2 reads YYREEE (reference sequence). The CDR3 extends over 13 amino acids. CDR3 loop: CASSLNSQETQYF. The CDR3 DNA reads TGTGCCAGCAGCTTGAACAGCCAAGAGACCCAGTACTTC.

There are a few counts of this clonotype. The V gene is TRBV5-4, the J gene TRBJ2-5; 7 bases line up with TRBD2. V trimming: 0 bases; J trimming: 4 bases; junction bases outside the gene matches: 3. In germline, CDR1 is SGHNT, CDR2 YYREEE (reference sequence). The CDR3 length is 14 residues. CDR3 sequence reads: CASSLDPGGETQYF. CDR3 DNA: TGTGCCAGCAGCTTGGATCCGGGAGGAGAGACCCAGTACTTC.

The genes are TRBV21-1 and TRBJ2-7; the D call in the table, TRBD2, was not verified against the DNA. TRBV21-1 is marked as a pseudogene. This CDR3 contains 19 residues. The CDR3 nucleotides are TGTGCCAGCAGCAAAGTGTCCAGCGGGGGGACCGCCGACTCCTACGAGCAGTACTTC. Residues: CASSKVSSGGTADSYEQYF.